This passage covers 25 T cell receptor beta chains from one sample sequenced in a study of blood T cell repertoires in COVID-19. Assay used: immunoSEQ multiplex PCR; TCRdb lists only in-frame clones, some missing. The sample lists roughly 43,000 clones, roughly 88% occurring once. Sequenced sample: peripheral blood. These receptors all come from a man aged 55 to 69 with active COVID-19.

This rearrangement joins TRBV19 to TRBJ2-2, with no clear D. This CDR3 is 14 amino acids long. The V and J ends lost 5 bases and 3 bases respectively, with 10 bases between them. CDR1 and CDR2 (germline): LNHDA, SQIVND (reference sequence). The CDR3 DNA is TGTGCCAGTAGTCAAACTACCTACACCGGGGAGCTGTTTTTT. Translation: CASSQTTYTGELFF.

The table lists this clone with a count of one. This rearrangement joins TRBV28 to TRBJ2-7; 7 bases map to TRBD2. J gave up 1 base and V 3 bases, and 6 bases lay outside the gene matches. The germline V gene has CDR1 MDHEN and CDR2 SYDVKM. The CDR3 spans 15 residues. This CDR3 reads CASSLGGGLSYEQYF. The CDR3 DNA is TGTGCCAGCAGTTTGGGGGGGGGACTGTCCTACGAGCAGTACTTC.

This sequence joins TRBV9 and TRBJ2-1; D might be TRBD2 (5 bases). CDR3 length equals 16 residues. The V end was cut by 0 bases, the J end by 5 bases, with 15 bases between. CDR1 and CDR2 from the germline V gene are SGDLS and YYNGEE. CDR3 loop: CASSVATGIGHNEQFF. In nucleotides, the CDR3 is TGTGCCAGCAGCGTAGCTACGGGGATCGGACACAATGAGCAGTTCTTC.

The chain combines TRBV27 with TRBJ1-1; TRBD1 agrees at 9 bases. Germline CDR1 is MNHEY and CDR2 is SMNVEV (reference sequence). V shed 2 bases, J shed 6 bases, and the junction held 4 bases outside the gene matches. The CDR3 loop spans 14 amino acids. CDR3 in DNA: TGTGCCAGCAGTTTACTGGGACAGGGACCTGAAGCTTTCTTT. Translated, it gives CASSLLGQGPEAFF.

This clone has just one count. The V gene is TRBV23-1, the J gene TRBJ1-3; D is unresolved. TRBV23-1 is labeled an ORF, and its function is uncertain. V lost 6 bases and J 6 bases, leaving 15 bases between the germline ends. The CDR3 consists of 14 residues. The CDR3 here is CASSPDNEENTIYF. DNA of the CDR3: TGCGCCAGCAGCCCTGACAACGAAGAAAACACCATATATTTT.

V is TRBV7-3 and J is TRBJ2-1, with 10 positions matching TRBD2. The trim removed 3 bases at V and 8 bases at J, leaving 7 bases unmatched. Germline loops: CDR1 SGHTA, CDR2 FQGTGA. This CDR3 region has 15 residues. CDR3 DNA: TGTGCCAGCAGCTTTTGGGCTAGCGGGAGAGATGAGCAGTTCTTC. Encoded protein: CASSFWASGRDEQFF.

The chain couples TRBV9 to TRBJ2-2, with D perhaps matching TRBD1 (5 bases). Between the trimmed V and J ends, which lost 4 bases and 5 bases, there was a span of 18 bases. Germline lookup yields CDR1 SGDLS and CDR2 YYNGEE. CDR3 length: 16 residues. CDR3 region: CASSPLGRVHTGELFF. CDR3 coding DNA: TGTGCCAGCAGCCCCTTGGGCAGGGTTCATACCGGGGAGCTGTTTTTT.

This clone was recorded a few times. The genes are TRBV5-1 and TRBJ1-1; D unclear. The germline V gene encodes CDR1 SGHRS and CDR2 YFSETQ. This CDR3 comprises 15 residues. V shed 0 bases and J shed 0 bases, with 9 bases lying between them. The CDR3 sequence: CASSLGLYLNTEAFF. The CDR3 region has the DNA TGCGCCAGCAGCTTGGGATTATACTTGAACACTGAAGCTTTCTTT.

This clone came up a few times. The genes are TRBV2 and TRBJ2-7; D may be TRBD2 (6 bases). The CDR3 length is 13 residues. V gave up 9 bases and J gave up 2 bases, with 14 bases separating them. Germline V gene lookup returns CDR1 SNHLY and CDR2 FYNNEI. CDR3 sequence reads: CASAAGGAYEQYF. The CDR3 nucleotides read TGTGCCAGTGCAGCCGGGGGTGCCTACGAGCAGTACTTC. The entire variable domain, with the rest obtained from reference TRBV2 and TRBJ2-7, is as follows: EPEVTQTPSHQVTQMGQEVILRCVPISNHLYFYWYRQILGQKVEFLVSFYNNEISEKSEIFDDQFSVERPDGSNFTLKIRSTKLEDSAMYFCASAAGGAYEQYFGPGTRLTVT.

DNA for the CDR3: TGCAGCGTTGACGGACAGGGGCGGTACTACGAGCAGTACTTC. Encoded protein: CSVDGQGRYYEQYF. This chain links TRBV29-1 with TRBJ2-7, with TRBD1 identical over 9 bases. The CDR3 has 14 amino acids. Germline V gene data show CDR1 as SQVTM and CDR2 as ANQGSEA. The junction had 6 bases not matched to a gene; V was cut back by 3 bases and J by 3 bases.

The chain is built from TRBV27 and TRBJ2-7; 8 bases align to TRBD1. Germline-derived CDR1 and CDR2 are MNHEY and SMNVEV (reference sequence). This CDR3 is built from 17 residues. J was trimmed by 3 bases and V by 6 bases; bases with no gene match: 16. The CDR3 protein is CASRKLGQGSRGYEQYF. CDR3 DNA: TGTGCCAGCAGGAAACTCGGACAGGGCAGCCGAGGCTACGAGCAGTACTTC.

V is TRBV19 and J is TRBJ2-2; 16 bases align to TRBD2. The CDR3 has 20 amino acids. With V trimmed by 6 bases and J by 5 bases, 15 bases remained unmatched. From germline, CDR1 is LNHDA and CDR2 SQIVND (reference sequence). In DNA, the CDR3 is TGTGCCAGTAGACCCGACTCGGGACTAGCGGGAGGGCGATCGACCGGGGAGCTGTTTTTT. This codes for CASRPDSGLAGGRSTGELFF.

The chain carries TRBV11-1 and TRBJ1-1; no definite D call. Germline V lookup: CDR1 SGHAT, CDR2 FQDESV (reference sequence). V was clipped by 8 bases and J by 1 base, with 20 bases between them. There are 16 residues in the CDR3. This chain's CDR3 is CASSQDGEFGNTEAFF. The DNA of the CDR3 is TGTGCCAGCTCGCAGGATGGTGAATTTGGGAACACTGAAGCTTTCTTT. The full variable domain, completed using reference TRBV11-1 and TRBJ1-1, is EAEVAQSPRYKITEKSQAVAFWCDPISGHATLYWYRQILGQGPELLVQFQDESVVDDSQLPKDRFSAERLKGVDSTLKIQPAELGDSAMYLCASSQDGEFGNTEAFFGQGTRLTVV.

J is TRBJ1-2 and V is TRBV6-1; 8 bases line up with TRBD1. J lost 12 bases, V lost 1 base, and 7 bases had no gene match. This CDR3 contains 13 residues. Germline CDR1 reads MNHNS; CDR2 reads SASEGT. CDR3: CASSEGQGAQDTF. In DNA, the CDR3 is TGTGCCAGCAGTGAAGGGCAGGGGGCTCAGGACACCTTC.

J is TRBJ2-1 and V is TRBV25-1, with 8 bases lining up with TRBD1. The V segment lost 3 bases and the J segment 6 bases; nucleotides outside the gene matches: 10. The CDR3 loop spans 16 amino acids. Germline lookup yields CDR1 MGHDK and CDR2 SYGVNS. CDR3 nucleotides: TGTGCCAGCAGTGAGCCCGAGCAGGGGGCGGGCAATGAGCAGTTCTTC. Protein: CASSEPEQGAGNEQFF.

The V and J genes are TRBV3-1 (or the pseudogene TRBV3-2) and TRBJ1-4; D unclear. The germline V gene encodes CDR1 LGHDT and CDR2 YNNKEL (reference sequence). V lost 2 bases, J lost 2 bases, and 9 bases lay in between. The CDR3 runs to 15 residues. The CDR3 region has the DNA TGTGCCAGCAGCCAACGGTCGGGGACTAATGAAAAACTGTTTTTT. Protein: CASSQRSGTNEKLFF.

The gene calls are TRBV10-1 and TRBJ2-7; perhaps TRBD2 as D (5 bases). V dropped 6 bases and J dropped 1 base, with 10 bases sitting between them. Germline assignment: CDR1 WNHNN and CDR2 SYGVQD (reference sequence). The CDR3 is 13 amino acids. The CDR3 here is CASSAGRSYEQYF. CDR3 DNA sequence: TGCGCCAGCAGCGCGGGCCGTTCCTACGAGCAGTACTTC.

Written as DNA, the CDR3 is TGTGCCAGCAGTGTAGTATCGTGGCGGGAGACCACCGGGGAGCTGTTTTTT. Translated: CASSVVSWRETTGELFF. This chain uses TRBV6-2 or TRBV6-3 with TRBJ2-2, with TRBD2 matching 7 bases. This CDR3 has 17 amino acids. CDR1 and CDR2 (germline): MNHEY, SVGEGT. Trimming removed 5 bases from V and 4 bases from J; junction bases left unmatched: 13.

V usage is TRBV5-4 and J usage is TRBJ1-3; D might be TRBD1 (5 bases). The CDR3 spans 15 residues. The germline V gene has CDR1 SGHNT and CDR2 YYREEE (reference sequence). Trimming shortened V by 3 bases and J by 0 bases, and 10 bases separated the two germline ends. The CDR3 sequence is CASSSKDSSGNTIYF. In DNA, the CDR3 is TGTGCCAGCAGCTCCAAAGACAGCTCTGGAAACACCATATATTTT.

The chain recombines TRBV7-4 with TRBJ1-3; no definite D call. Germline V gives CDR1 SGHVT, CDR2 SQSDAQ. The V end lost 1 base, the J end lost 2 bases, and 12 bases lay between the germline ends. There are 16 residues in the CDR3. This CDR3 reads CASSLVPGVAGNTIYF. In nucleotides, the CDR3 is TGTGCCAGCAGCTTAGTCCCCGGGGTAGCTGGAAACACCATATATTTT.

V usage is TRBV19 and J usage is TRBJ1-5, with D possibly TRBD1 on 6 matching bases. From germline, CDR1 is LNHDA and CDR2 SQIVND (reference sequence). This CDR3 is 12 amino acids long. V lost 6 bases to trimming and J lost 4 bases, with 7 bases between them. The CDR3 nucleotides read TGTGCCAGTAGAGGGGGAAATCAGCCCCAGCATTTT. As protein: CASRGGNQPQHF.

This clone was seen only a few times. The genes are TRBV7-9 and TRBJ2-1; TRBD2 matches 8 bases. J gave up 4 bases and V 4 bases, and 3 bases lay outside the gene matches. There are 14 residues in the CDR3. In germline, CDR1 is SEHNR, CDR2 FQNEAQ (reference sequence). The CDR3 DNA is TGTGCCAGCAGCTCAACTAGCGGTTACAATGAGCAGTTCTTC. Translating gives CASSSTSGYNEQFF.

CDR3: CASSQDSGNGELFF. The DNA for the CDR3 is TGCGCCAGCAGCCAAGATAGCGGGAACGGGGAGCTGTTTTTT. The rearrangement uses TRBV4-3 and TRBJ2-2; TRBD2 agrees at 8 bases. The CDR3 length is 14 residues. The J segment lost 7 bases and the V segment lost 0 bases, leaving 1 base of the junction unmatched. Germline CDR1 LGHNA, CDR2 YSLEER.

The rearrangement links TRBV7-9 to TRBJ2-1; D ambiguous. V was trimmed by 9 bases and J by 0 bases, leaving 9 bases between them. Germline CDR1 is SEHNR and CDR2 is FQNEAQ (reference sequence). CDR3 size: 13 residues. The CDR3 spells CASTLSSYNEQFF. CDR3 DNA sequence: TGTGCCAGTACCCTTAGCTCCTACAATGAGCAGTTCTTC.

This chain uses TRBV20-1 with TRBJ2-7; 10 nucleotides line up with TRBD1. This CDR3 comprises 14 residues. The germline V gene has CDR1 DFQATT and CDR2 SNEGSKA (reference sequence). The V segment lost 3 bases and the J segment 4 bases; nucleotides outside the gene matches: 6. The CDR3 DNA sequence: TGCAGTGCTAGTTGGGGACAGGGGCCTTACGAGCAGTACTTC. Protein product: CSASWGQGPYEQYF.